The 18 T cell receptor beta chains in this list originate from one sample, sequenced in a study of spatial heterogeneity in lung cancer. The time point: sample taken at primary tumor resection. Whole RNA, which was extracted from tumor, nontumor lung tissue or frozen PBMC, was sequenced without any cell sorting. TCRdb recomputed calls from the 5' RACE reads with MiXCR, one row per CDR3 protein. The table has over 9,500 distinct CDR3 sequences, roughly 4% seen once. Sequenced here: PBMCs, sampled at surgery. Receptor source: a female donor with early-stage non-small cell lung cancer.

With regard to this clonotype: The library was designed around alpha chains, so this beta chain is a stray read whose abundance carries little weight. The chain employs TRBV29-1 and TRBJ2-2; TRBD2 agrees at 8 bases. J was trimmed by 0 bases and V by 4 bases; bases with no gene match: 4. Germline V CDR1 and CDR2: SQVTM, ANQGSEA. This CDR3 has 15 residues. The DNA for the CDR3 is TGCAGCGTTGGTAGCGGGGTATCGAACACCGGGGAGCTGTTTTTT. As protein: CSVGSGVSNTGELFF.

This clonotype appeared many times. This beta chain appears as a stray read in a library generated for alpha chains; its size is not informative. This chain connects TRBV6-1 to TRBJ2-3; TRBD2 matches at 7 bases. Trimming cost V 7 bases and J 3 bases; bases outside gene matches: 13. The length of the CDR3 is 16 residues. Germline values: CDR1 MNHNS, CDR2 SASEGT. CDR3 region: CASTLGASGPTDTQYF. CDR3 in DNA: TGTGCCAGCACCCTCGGGGCTAGCGGACCAACAGATACGCAGTATTTT.

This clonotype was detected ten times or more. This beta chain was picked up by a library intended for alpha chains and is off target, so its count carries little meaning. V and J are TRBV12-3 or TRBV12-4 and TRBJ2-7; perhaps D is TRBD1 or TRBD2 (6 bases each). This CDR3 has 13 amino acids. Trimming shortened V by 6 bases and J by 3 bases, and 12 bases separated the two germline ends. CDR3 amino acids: CASSSGANYEQYF. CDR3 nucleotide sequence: TGTGCCAGCAGCTCGGGGGCTAACTACGAGCAGTACTTC.

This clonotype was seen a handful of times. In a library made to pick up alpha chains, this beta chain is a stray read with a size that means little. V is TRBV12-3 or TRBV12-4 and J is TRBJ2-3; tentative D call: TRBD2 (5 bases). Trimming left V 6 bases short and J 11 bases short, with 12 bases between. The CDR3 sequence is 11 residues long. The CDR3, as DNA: TGTGCCAGCAGCAGTAGTGGGAGGCAGTATTTT. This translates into CASSSSGRQYF.

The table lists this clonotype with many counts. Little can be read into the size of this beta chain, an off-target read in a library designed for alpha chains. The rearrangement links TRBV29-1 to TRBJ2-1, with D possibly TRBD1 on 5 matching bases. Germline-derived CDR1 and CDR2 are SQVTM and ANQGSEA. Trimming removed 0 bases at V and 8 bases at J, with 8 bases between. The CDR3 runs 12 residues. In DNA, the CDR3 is TGCAGCGTTGAAGAAGCAGGGCATGAGCAGTTCTTC. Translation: CSVEEAGHEQFF.

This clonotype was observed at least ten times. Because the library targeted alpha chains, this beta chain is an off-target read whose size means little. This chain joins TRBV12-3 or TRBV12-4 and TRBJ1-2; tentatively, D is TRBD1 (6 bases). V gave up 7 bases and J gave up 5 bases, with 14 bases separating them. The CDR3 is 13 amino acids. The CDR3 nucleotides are TGTGCCAGCACCGGGGGCTGGTCGTATGGCTACACCTTC. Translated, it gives CASTGGWSYGYTF.

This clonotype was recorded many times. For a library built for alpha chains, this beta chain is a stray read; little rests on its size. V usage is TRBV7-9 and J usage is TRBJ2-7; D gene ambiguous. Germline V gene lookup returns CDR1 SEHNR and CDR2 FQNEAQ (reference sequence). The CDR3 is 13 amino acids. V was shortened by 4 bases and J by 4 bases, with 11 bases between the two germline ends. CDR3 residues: CASSSIPSYEQYF. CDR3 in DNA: TGTGCCAGCAGCTCGATTCCCTCGTACGAGCAGTACTTC.

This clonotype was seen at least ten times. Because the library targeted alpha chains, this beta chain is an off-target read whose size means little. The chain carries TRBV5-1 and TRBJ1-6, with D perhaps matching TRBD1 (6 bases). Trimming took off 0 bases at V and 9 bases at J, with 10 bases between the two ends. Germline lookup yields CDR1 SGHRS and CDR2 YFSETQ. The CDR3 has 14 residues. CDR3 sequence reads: CASSLDRAVSPLHF. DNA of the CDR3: TGCGCCAGCAGCTTGGACAGGGCGGTTTCACCCCTCCACTTT. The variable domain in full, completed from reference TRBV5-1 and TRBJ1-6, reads KAGVTQTPRYLIKTRGQQVTLSCSPISGHRSVSWYQQTPGQGLQFLFEYFSETQRNKGNFPGRFSGRQFSNSRSEMNVSTLELGDSALYLCASSLDRAVSPLHFGNGTRLTVT.

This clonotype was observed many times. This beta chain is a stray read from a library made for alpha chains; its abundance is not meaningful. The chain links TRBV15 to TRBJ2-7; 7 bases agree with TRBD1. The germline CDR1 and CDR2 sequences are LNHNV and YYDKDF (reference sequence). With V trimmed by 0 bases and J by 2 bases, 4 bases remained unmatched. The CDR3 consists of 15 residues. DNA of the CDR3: TGTGCCACCAGCAGAGATACTGGACAGGCCTACGAGCAGTACTTC. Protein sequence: CATSRDTGQAYEQYF. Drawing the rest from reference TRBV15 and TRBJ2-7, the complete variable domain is DAMVIQNPRYQVTQFGKPVTLSCSQTLNHNVMYWYQQKSSQAPKLLFHYYDKDFNNEADTPDNFQSRRPNTSFCFLDIRSPGLGDTAMYLCATSRDTGQAYEQYFGPGTRLTVT.

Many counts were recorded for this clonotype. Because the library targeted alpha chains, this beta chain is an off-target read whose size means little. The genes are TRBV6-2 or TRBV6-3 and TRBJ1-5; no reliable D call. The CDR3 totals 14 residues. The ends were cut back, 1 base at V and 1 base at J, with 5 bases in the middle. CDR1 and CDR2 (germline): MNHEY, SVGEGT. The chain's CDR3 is CASSYFDSNQPQHF. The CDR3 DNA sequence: TGTGCCAGCAGTTACTTTGACAGCAATCAGCCCCAGCATTTT.

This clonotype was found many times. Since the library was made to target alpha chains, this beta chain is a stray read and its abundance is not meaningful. CDR3 sequence (DNA): TGCAGCGGGGCCATGCCGAACACCGGGGAGCTGTTTTTT. Amino acids: CSGAMPNTGELFF. The chain has TRBV20-1 and TRBJ2-2, with D perhaps given as TRBD1 or TRBD2 (5 bases each). The CDR3 extends over 13 amino acids. Germline V lookup: CDR1 DFQATT, CDR2 SNEGSKA (reference sequence).

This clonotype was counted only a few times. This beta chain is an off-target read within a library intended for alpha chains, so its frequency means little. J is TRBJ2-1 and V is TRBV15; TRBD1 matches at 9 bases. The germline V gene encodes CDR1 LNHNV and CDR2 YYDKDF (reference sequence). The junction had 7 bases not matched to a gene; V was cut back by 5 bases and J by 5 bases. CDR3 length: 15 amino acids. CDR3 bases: TGTGCCACCAGCCGCACCGGGACAGGGAACAATGAGCAGTTCTTC. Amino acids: CATSRTGTGNNEQFF.

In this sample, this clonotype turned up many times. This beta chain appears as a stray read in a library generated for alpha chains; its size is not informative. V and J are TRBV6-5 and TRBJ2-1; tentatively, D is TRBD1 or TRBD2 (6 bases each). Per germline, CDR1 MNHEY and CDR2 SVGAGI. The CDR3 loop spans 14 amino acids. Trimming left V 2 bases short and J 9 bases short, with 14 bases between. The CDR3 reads CASSYVGGYGEQFF. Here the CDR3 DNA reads TGTGCCAGCAGTTACGTCGGGGGCTACGGTGAGCAGTTCTTC.

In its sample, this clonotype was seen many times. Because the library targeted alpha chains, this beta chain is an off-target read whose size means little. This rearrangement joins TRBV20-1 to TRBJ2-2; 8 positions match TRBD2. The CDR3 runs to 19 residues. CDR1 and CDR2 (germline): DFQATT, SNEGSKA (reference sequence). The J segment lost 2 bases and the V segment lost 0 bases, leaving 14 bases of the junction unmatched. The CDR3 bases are TGCAGTGCTAGAGAGGGGATTAAGATGGCGGGAGGTAACACCGGGGAGCTGTTTTTT. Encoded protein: CSAREGIKMAGGNTGELFF.

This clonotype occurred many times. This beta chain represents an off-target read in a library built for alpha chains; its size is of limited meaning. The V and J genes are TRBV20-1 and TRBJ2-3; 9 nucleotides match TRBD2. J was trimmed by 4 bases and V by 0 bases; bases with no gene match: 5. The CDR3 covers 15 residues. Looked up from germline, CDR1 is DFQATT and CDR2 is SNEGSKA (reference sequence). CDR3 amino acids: CSARESGGRADTQYF. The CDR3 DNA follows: TGCAGTGCTAGAGAGAGCGGGGGGCGGGCAGATACGCAGTATTTT.

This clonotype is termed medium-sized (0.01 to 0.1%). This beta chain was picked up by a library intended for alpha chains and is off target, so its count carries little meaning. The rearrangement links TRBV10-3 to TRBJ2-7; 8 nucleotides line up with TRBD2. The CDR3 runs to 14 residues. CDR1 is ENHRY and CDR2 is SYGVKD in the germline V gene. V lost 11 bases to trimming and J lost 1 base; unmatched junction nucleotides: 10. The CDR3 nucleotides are TGTGCCGCCTCGGTTAGCGGGACATCCTACGAGCAGTACTTC. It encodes CAASVSGTSYEQYF.

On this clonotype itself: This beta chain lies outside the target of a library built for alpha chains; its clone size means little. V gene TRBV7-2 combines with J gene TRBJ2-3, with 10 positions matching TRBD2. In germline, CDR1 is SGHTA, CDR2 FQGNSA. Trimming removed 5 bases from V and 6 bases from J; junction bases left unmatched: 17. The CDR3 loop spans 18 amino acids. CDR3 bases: TGTGCCAGCAGCAACCCCGGACTAGCGGCAAGCGTAGGGGATACGCAGTATTTT. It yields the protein CASSNPGLAASVGDTQYF.

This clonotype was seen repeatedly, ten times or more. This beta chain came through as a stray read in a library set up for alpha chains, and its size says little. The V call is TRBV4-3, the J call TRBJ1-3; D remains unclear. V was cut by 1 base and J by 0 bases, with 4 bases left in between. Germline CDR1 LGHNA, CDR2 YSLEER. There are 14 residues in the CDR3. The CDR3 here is CASSQGVSGNTIYF. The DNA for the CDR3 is TGCGCCAGCAGCCAAGGCGTCTCTGGAAACACCATATATTTT.